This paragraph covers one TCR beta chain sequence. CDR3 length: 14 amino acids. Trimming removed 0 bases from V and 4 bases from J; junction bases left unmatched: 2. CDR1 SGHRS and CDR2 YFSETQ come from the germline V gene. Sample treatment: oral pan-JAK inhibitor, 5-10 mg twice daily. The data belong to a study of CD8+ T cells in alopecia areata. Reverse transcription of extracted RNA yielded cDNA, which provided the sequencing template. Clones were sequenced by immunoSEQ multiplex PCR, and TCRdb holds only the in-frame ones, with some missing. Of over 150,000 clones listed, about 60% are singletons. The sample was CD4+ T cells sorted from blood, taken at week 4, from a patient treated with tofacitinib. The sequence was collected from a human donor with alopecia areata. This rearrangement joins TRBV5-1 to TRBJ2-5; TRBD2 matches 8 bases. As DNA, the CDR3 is TGCGCCAGCAGCTTGGCTAGCGGGCGAGAGACCCAGTACTTC. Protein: CASSLASGRETQYF.